The rows below give T cell receptor beta chains drawn from one sample of a study of blood T cell repertoires in COVID-19. The repertoire was sequenced with immunoSEQ multiplex PCR; TCRdb's copy has only in-frame clones and lacks some. The sample contains about 170,000 clones, roughly 86% of which appear only once. The sample consisted of peripheral blood. Receptors were obtained from a man aged 65-85 years with acute or convalescent COVID-19. Each CDR3 is given with its conserved first and last residue. The order of the fields is D gene, clone size, V gene, J gene, CDR3 protein, CDR3 DNA. The D gene is left open where the match is weak. The size field is filled for only some rows; it gives once, few, many or a size class.

D: TRBD1; size: -; V: TRBV6-5; J: TRBJ1-2; CDR3: CASSRDRGYGYTF; DNA: TGTGCCAGCAGCAGGGACAGAGGCTATGGCTACACCTTC
D: TRBD1; size: -; V: TRBV10-2; J: TRBJ1-6; CDR3: CASLRGQGDSPLHF; DNA: TGCGCCAGCCTTCGAGGACAGGGCGATTCACCCCTCCACTTT
D: -; size: -; V: TRBV6-2/TRBV6-3; J: TRBJ1-1; CDR3: CASSYSGPPPAFF; DNA: TGTGCCAGCAGTTACTCGGGGCCTCCCCCAGCTTTCTTT
D: TRBD1; size: -; V: TRBV6-5; J: TRBJ1-3; CDR3: CASSYGQAGNTIYF; DNA: TGTGCCAGCAGTTACGGACAGGCGGGAAACACCATATATTTT
D: TRBD2; size: -; V: TRBV6-5; J: TRBJ2-7; CDR3: CASSYSGSTFWYEQYF; DNA: TGTGCCAGCAGTTATAGCGGGAGTACGTTTTGGTACGAGCAGTACTTC
D: -; size: -; V: TRBV7-2; J: TRBJ2-2; CDR3: CASSSLGPGELFF; DNA: TGTGCCAGCAGCTCCCTGGGGCCCGGGGAGCTGTTTTTT
D: TRBD2; size: -; V: TRBV5-1; J: TRBJ2-1; CDR3: CASSRTSGTYNEQFF; DNA: TGCGCCAGCAGCCGTACTAGCGGAACCTACAATGAGCAGTTCTTC
D: -; size: -; V: TRBV7-2; J: TRBJ1-4; CDR3: CASSPGTGEKLFF; DNA: TGTGCCAGCAGCCCGGGGACTGGGGAAAAACTGTTTTTT
D: TRBD2; size: -; V: TRBV5-6; J: TRBJ2-5; CDR3: CASSTEFRRGEETQYF; DNA: TGTGCCAGCAGCACGGAGTTTCGACGGGGGGAAGAGACCCAGTACTTC
D: TRBD2; size: -; V: TRBV5-1; J: TRBJ2-7; CDR3: CASSREGPYEQYF; DNA: TGCGCCAGCAGTAGGGAGGGACCCTACGAGCAGTACTTC
D: -; size: -; V: TRBV27; J: TRBJ1-3; CDR3: CASRGRAGNTIYF; DNA: TGTGCCAGCCGAGGCAGGGCTGGAAACACCATATATTTT
D: -; size: -; V: TRBV28; J: TRBJ2-2; CDR3: CASSFVVETGELFF; DNA: TGTGCCAGCAGTTTTGTAGTTGAAACCGGGGAGCTGTTTTTT
D: -; size: -; V: TRBV24-1; J: TRBJ1-1; CDR3: CATSDPGDTEAFF; DNA: TGTGCCACCAGTGATCCAGGGGACACTGAAGCTTTCTTT
D: TRBD2; size: -; V: TRBV3-1/TRBV3-2; J: TRBJ2-1; CDR3: CASSQEIMISGSQPMHEQFF; DNA: TGTGCCAGCAGCCAAGAAATTATGATAAGCGGGAGCCAACCGATGCATGAGCAGTTCTTC
D: TRBD1; size: -; V: TRBV6-6; J: TRBJ1-6; CDR3: CASTVAGGFNSPLHF; DNA: TGTGCCAGCACGGTGGCAGGGGGCTTTAATTCACCCCTCCACTTT
D: TRBD1; size: once; V: TRBV12-5; J: TRBJ1-3; CDR3: CASGLEQKGGISGNTIYF; DNA: TGTGCTAGTGGTTTGGAACAGAAAGGGGGCATTTCTGGAAACACCATATATTTT
D: -; size: -; V: TRBV6-2/TRBV6-3; J: TRBJ2-2; CDR3: CASSTGTVNTGELFF; DNA: TGTGCCAGCAGCACCGGGACTGTGAACACCGGGGAGCTGTTTTTT
D: -; size: -; V: TRBV21-1; J: TRBJ2-3; CDR3: CASSPRTGLIDTQYF; DNA: TGTGCCAGCAGCCCCAGGACAGGGTTGATAGATACGCAGTATTTT
D: -; size: -; V: TRBV7-3; J: TRBJ1-2; CDR3: CASSSGRGGTYGYTF; DNA: TGTGCCAGCAGCTCCGGGCGGGGAGGGACCTATGGCTACACCTTC
D: TRBD2; size: -; V: TRBV9; J: TRBJ2-1; CDR3: CASSVALAGGNEQFF; DNA: TGTGCCAGCAGCGTAGCCCTAGCGGGGGGGAATGAGCAGTTCTTC
D: TRBD1; size: -; V: TRBV7-2; J: TRBJ1-1; CDR3: CASSAQGEGTEAFF; DNA: TGTGCCAGCAGCGCACAGGGGGAGGGCACTGAAGCTTTCTTT
D: -; size: -; V: TRBV6-5; J: TRBJ2-7; CDR3: CASSYYPGSYEQYF; DNA: TGTGCCAGCAGTTACTACCCAGGCTCCTACGAGCAGTACTTC
D: TRBD1; size: once; V: TRBV29-1; J: TRBJ2-5; CDR3: CSGTEAGGETQYF; DNA: TGCAGCGGGACTGAGGCAGGGGGAGAGACCCAGTACTTC
D: -; size: -; V: TRBV7-9; J: TRBJ1-2; CDR3: CASSPLQYGYTF; DNA: TGTGCCAGCAGCCCATTGCAGTATGGCTACACCTTC
D: TRBD2; size: -; V: TRBV12-5; J: TRBJ2-3; CDR3: CASGFQLAGGAQYF; DNA: TGTGCTAGTGGTTTCCAGCTAGCGGGAGGTGCGCAGTATTTT
D: TRBD1; size: -; V: TRBV12-5; J: TRBJ1-1; CDR3: CASGPAGGWNEAFF; DNA: TGTGCTAGTGGTCCTGCAGGGGGCTGGAATGAAGCTTTCTTT
D: TRBD1; size: -; V: TRBV6-2/TRBV6-3; J: TRBJ1-1; CDR3: CASSYNRGYGTEAFF; DNA: TGTGCCAGCAGTTATAACAGGGGGTATGGCACTGAAGCTTTCTTT
D: TRBD2; size: -; V: TRBV7-6; J: TRBJ2-1; CDR3: CASSLLAGGPGEQFF; DNA: TGTGCCAGCAGCTTACTAGCGGGGGGGCCGGGTGAGCAGTTCTTC
D: TRBD1; size: -; V: TRBV27; J: TRBJ1-6; CDR3: CASSLSNRGVSIYNSPLHF; DNA: TGTGCCAGCAGTTTATCGAACAGGGGTGTATCAATTTATAATTCACCCCTCCACTTT
D: -; size: -; V: TRBV2; J: TRBJ2-3; CDR3: CASKITRGGGTDTQYF; DNA: TGTGCCAGCAAAATTACGAGGGGGGGCGGCACAGATACGCAGTATTTT
D: -; size: few; V: TRBV7-9; J: TRBJ2-1; CDR3: CASSLRRDYYEQFF; DNA: TGTGCCAGCAGCTTAAGGCGGGATTACTATGAGCAGTTCTTC
D: -; size: -; V: TRBV24-1; J: TRBJ2-7; CDR3: CATSEETRGEQYF; DNA: TGTGCCACCAGTGAGGAAACCAGGGGAGAGCAGTACTTC
D: -; size: -; V: TRBV19; J: TRBJ1-2; CDR3: CASSPRVPTGGYTF; DNA: TGTGCCAGTAGTCCTAGGGTGCCTACGGGGGGCTACACCTTC
D: -; size: -; V: TRBV5-5; J: TRBJ1-6; CDR3: CASSLTQGNSPLHF; DNA: TGTGCCAGCAGCTTGACACAGGGAAACTCACCCCTCCACTTT
D: TRBD1; size: -; V: TRBV11-3; J: TRBJ2-3; CDR3: CASSRDRSPDTQYF; DNA: TGTGCCAGCAGCCGGGACAGGTCCCCAGATACGCAGTATTTT
D: TRBD2; size: -; V: TRBV6-5; J: TRBJ2-7; CDR3: CASSYALAGTYEQYF; DNA: TGTGCCAGCAGTTATGCGCTAGCGGGAACGTACGAGCAGTACTTC
D: TRBD1; size: -; V: TRBV2; J: TRBJ2-3; CDR3: CASSVGGGNIGDTQYF; DNA: TGTGCCAGCAGTGTAGGGGGCGGAAATATTGGGGATACGCAGTATTTT
D: -; size: -; V: TRBV7-2; J: TRBJ1-2; CDR3: CASSLAQGGGYTF; DNA: TGTGCCAGCAGCTTAGCACAAGGGGGTGGCTACACCTTC
D: -; size: few; V: TRBV19; J: TRBJ1-1; CDR3: CASSVDRARAFF; DNA: TGTGCCAGTAGTGTCGATCGCGCGAGGGCTTTCTTT
D: TRBD1; size: -; V: TRBV6-5; J: TRBJ2-4; CDR3: CASRKQGVGIQYF; DNA: TGTGCCAGCAGGAAACAGGGGGTAGGCATTCAGTACTTC
D: TRBD1; size: -; V: TRBV5-1; J: TRBJ2-7; CDR3: CASSGDRGTYEQYF; DNA: TGCGCCAGCAGCGGGGACAGGGGGACCTACGAGCAGTACTTC